The 6 T cell receptor beta chains below were found in one sample sequenced in a study of regulatory T cells in long-lasting Graves disease. To make TCR beta libraries, researchers used iRepertoire HTBI primers and Arm-PCR of CDR3 regions. TCRdb reprocessed the multiplex PCR reads with MiXCR, giving one entry per CDR3 protein. This table holds over 300,000 distinct CDR3 sequences, 15% found once. Time point denoted: newly diagnosed GD, antithyroid drugs for less than 3 months. PBMCs provided the RNA from which the TCR library was made. Sequencing used peripheral blood mononuclear cells (PBMCs), obtained at new diagnosis, from a patient treated with antithyroid drugs. These TCRs come from a female donor with Graves disease.

This clonotype was observed at least ten times. The chain recombines TRBV7-3 with TRBJ2-7; D call uncertain. This CDR3 comprises 12 residues. Per the germline V gene, CDR1 is SGHTA and CDR2 is FQGTGA. Between the trimmed V and J ends, which lost 4 bases and 2 bases, there was a span of 6 bases. CDR3 DNA sequence: TGTGCCAGCAGCTCCCCCACCTACGAGCAGTACTTC. Translating it yields CASSSPTYEQYF.

This clonotype has at least ten counts. The CDR3 protein is CAIGDLAGLTDTQYF. The DNA of the CDR3 is TGTGCCATTGGTGATCTAGCGGGTCTCACAGATACGCAGTATTTT. The chain combines TRBV7-2 with TRBJ2-3; 8 bases match TRBD2. V gave up 10 bases and J gave up 2 bases; unmatched junction bases: 11. CDR3 length: 15 residues. From germline, CDR1 is SGHTA and CDR2 FQGNSA.

This clonotype was recorded many times. The CDR3 protein is CASSLVEAEKLFF. Here the CDR3 DNA reads TGTGCCAGCAGCTTGGTCGAGGCGGAAAAACTGTTTTTT. The gene calls are TRBV11-1 and TRBJ1-4; D remains ambiguous. The CDR3 extends over 13 amino acids. V was clipped by 3 bases and J by 8 bases, with 10 bases between them. The germline V gene has CDR1 SGHAT and CDR2 FQDESV (reference sequence). The full variable domain, completed using reference TRBV11-1 and TRBJ1-4, is EAEVAQSPRYKITEKSQAVAFWCDPISGHATLYWYRQILGQGPELLVQFQDESVVDDSQLPKDRFSAERLKGVDSTLKIQPAELGDSAMYLCASSLVEAEKLFFGSGTQLSVL.

This chain joins TRBV18 and TRBJ2-7; D gene uncertain. The CDR3 is 15 amino acids. The V gene's germline CDR1 is KGHSH and CDR2 LQKENI. The V and J ends lost 0 bases and 0 bases respectively, with 9 bases between them. The CDR3 reads CASSPPSQPSYEQYF. The CDR3 DNA is TGTGCCAGCTCACCACCCTCACAGCCCTCCTACGAGCAGTACTTC.

This clonotype was seen a few times. The rearrangement joins TRBV4-1 to TRBJ2-1; TRBD1 matches 12 bases. This CDR3 region has 14 residues. The germline CDR1 and CDR2 sequences are MGHRA and YSYEKL. The V gene end was trimmed by 3 bases and the J gene end by 13 bases; junction bases not matched to a gene: 7. CDR3 sequence: CASSHPGTGGFQFF. The CDR3 DNA is TGCGCCAGCAGCCACCCTGGGACAGGGGGCTTTCAGTTCTTC.

The gene calls are TRBV5-1 and TRBJ2-5, with TRBD2 matching over 9 bases. Germline V CDR1 and CDR2: SGHRS, YFSETQ. V gave up 3 bases and J gave up 0 bases; unmatched junction bases: 6. The CDR3 covers 16 residues. CDR3 DNA: TGCGCCAGCAGCTCCCCAGCGGGGGGATACCAAGAGACCCAGTACTTC. This translates into CASSSPAGGYQETQYF.